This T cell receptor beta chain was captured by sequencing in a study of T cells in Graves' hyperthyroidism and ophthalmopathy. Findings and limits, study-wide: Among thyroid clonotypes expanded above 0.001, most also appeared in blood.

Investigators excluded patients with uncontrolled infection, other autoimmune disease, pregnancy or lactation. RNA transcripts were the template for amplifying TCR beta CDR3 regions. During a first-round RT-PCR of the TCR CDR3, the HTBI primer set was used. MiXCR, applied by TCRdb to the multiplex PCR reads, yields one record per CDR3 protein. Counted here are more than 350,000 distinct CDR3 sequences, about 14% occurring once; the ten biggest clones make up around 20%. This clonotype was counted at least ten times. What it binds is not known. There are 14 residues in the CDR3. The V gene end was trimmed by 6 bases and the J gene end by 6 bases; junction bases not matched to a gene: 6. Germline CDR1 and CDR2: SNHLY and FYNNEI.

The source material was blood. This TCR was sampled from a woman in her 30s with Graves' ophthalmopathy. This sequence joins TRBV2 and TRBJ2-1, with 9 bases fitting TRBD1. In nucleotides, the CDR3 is TGTGCCAGCAGGGCCCGGACAGGGGTCAATGAGCAGTTCTTC. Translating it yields CASRARTGVNEQFF.